Below, 27 T cell receptor beta chains from the same sample are listed, as sequenced in a study of yellow fever vaccine responses in identical twins. Each CDR3 protein is one row after TCRdb ran MiXCR on the RT-PCR reads. The sample lists under 6,000 distinct CDR3 sequences, less than 85% occurring once. Sequences were derived from T cells from blood (PBMCs), unsorted or a sorted subset (not recorded which), sampled before or after yellow fever vaccination (not recorded which). These receptors were taken from a woman under 30 who received the yellow fever vaccine.

The J gene is TRBJ2-1, the V gene TRBV5-5; a possible D gene is TRBD2 (5 bases). This CDR3 is built from 15 residues. V was shortened by 0 bases and J by 8 bases, with 15 bases between the two germline ends. Germline CDR1 and CDR2: SGHKS and YYEKEE (reference sequence). The CDR3 region is CASSLDATRRDEQFF. The CDR3 DNA reads as TGTGCCAGCAGCTTGGATGCGACAAGGCGGGATGAGCAGTTCTTC.

In its sample, this clonotype was seen a few times. The genes are TRBV7-9 and TRBJ2-5; the D is unclear. The CDR3 totals 13 residues. The ends were cut back, 8 bases at V and 3 bases at J, with 13 bases in the middle. Germline loops: CDR1 SEHNR, CDR2 FQNEAQ (reference sequence). CDR3 nucleotide sequence: TGTGCCAGCTTGCGCGGAGTGGAAGAGACCCAGTACTTC. Amino acids: CASLRGVEETQYF.

The CDR3 bases are TGTGCCAGCAGTGAAGAAGTGATCCAACGCTACGAGCAGTACTTC. Translating gives CASSEEVIQRYEQYF. The chain links TRBV2 to TRBJ2-7; no clear D. In germline, CDR1 is SNHLY, CDR2 FYNNEI. The CDR3 runs to 15 residues. The V and J ends lost 1 base and 3 bases respectively, with 13 bases between them.

This clonotype has just a few counts. The chain has TRBV9 and TRBJ2-5; D possibly corresponds to TRBD2 (6 bases). Germline CDR1 SGDLS, CDR2 YYNGEE. There are 16 residues in the CDR3. The ends were cut back, 0 bases at V and 2 bases at J, with 14 bases in the middle. The CDR3 protein is CASSVVPGLLQETQYF. The CDR3 DNA sequence: TGTGCCAGCAGCGTAGTCCCAGGACTACTACAAGAGACCCAGTACTTC.

The chain has TRBV7-6 and TRBJ2-3; D is ambiguous. Germline-derived CDR1 and CDR2 are SGHVS and FNYEAQ. The V end was cut by 0 bases, the J end by 3 bases, with 10 bases between. The CDR3 is 15 amino acids. The CDR3 is CASSLADGPTDTQYF. For the CDR3, the DNA is TGTGCCAGCAGCTTAGCGGACGGGCCTACAGATACGCAGTATTTT.

Here the CDR3 reads CASNSEPDYNEQFF. Here the CDR3 DNA reads TGTGCCAGCAATTCGGAGCCCGATTACAATGAGCAGTTCTTC. This rearrangement joins TRBV12-3 or TRBV12-4 to TRBJ2-1; no definite D call. This CDR3 contains 14 residues. V lost 7 bases and J lost 4, with 14 bases in between.

V is TRBV28 and J is TRBJ2-2; 7 positions agree with TRBD1. Germline V lookup: CDR1 MDHEN, CDR2 SYDVKM. J lost 1 base, V lost 6 bases, and 2 bases had no gene match. The CDR3 is 14 residues long. CDR3 DNA: TGTGCCAGCAGAAGGACAGGGAACACCGGGGAGCTGTTTTTT. It yields the protein CASRRTGNTGELFF.

The CDR3 nucleotides are TGCAGCGTTGATCCTAGCGGCTACAATGAGCAGTTCTTC. Protein sequence: CSVDPSGYNEQFF. V is TRBV29-1 and J is TRBJ2-1, with 7 bases that match TRBD2. Looked up from germline, CDR1 is SQVTM and CDR2 is ANQGSEA. The CDR3 length is 13 residues. V shed 3 bases and J 3 bases; nucleotides not matched to a gene: 2.

This chain connects TRBV4-1 to TRBJ1-4, with unresolved D. This CDR3 is built from 16 residues. The germline V gene has CDR1 MGHRA and CDR2 YSYEKL. V was clipped by 1 base and J by 3 bases, with 12 bases between them. The CDR3 here is CASSQGREWANEKLFF. CDR3 DNA: TGCGCCAGCAGCCAAGGCCGAGAATGGGCTAATGAAAAACTGTTTTTT.

The chain has TRBV15 and TRBJ2-7; tentatively, D is TRBD1 (6 bases). V lost 1 base to trimming and J lost 2 bases, with 21 bases between them. Germline CDR1 is LNHNV and CDR2 is YYDKDF (reference sequence). The CDR3 contains 18 residues. CDR3 region: CATSRGTVVGSPTYEQYF. CDR3 coding DNA: TGTGCCACCAGCAGAGGGACAGTAGTCGGTTCGCCCACCTACGAGCAGTACTTC.

A few counts support this clonotype. The chain carries TRBV24-1 and TRBJ2-3; D call uncertain. The CDR3 consists of 13 residues. V was pared by 9 bases and J by 0 bases, with 9 bases between. CDR1 and CDR2 (germline): KGHDR, SFDVKD. The CDR3, as DNA: TGTGCCACCGGGCAGACTAGCACAGATACGCAGTATTTT. As protein: CATGQTSTDTQYF.

This clonotype appeared once. This sequence joins TRBV6-2 or TRBV6-3 and TRBJ2-1; D might be TRBD1 or TRBD2, each matching 5 bases. This CDR3 is 13 amino acids long. Germline V gene data show CDR1 as MNHEY and CDR2 as SVGEGT. V gave up 6 bases and J gave up 5 bases, with 11 bases separating them. CDR3 coding DNA: TGTGCCAGCAGCAGGGACGCCCACAATGAGCAGTTCTTC. This translates into CASSRDAHNEQFF.

The chain links TRBV29-1 to TRBJ2-7; weak D call: TRBD2 (5 bases). CDR1 SQVTM and CDR2 ANQGSEA come from the germline V gene. This CDR3 is built from 13 residues. V was clipped by 6 bases and J by 4 bases, with 16 bases between them. Here the CDR3 reads CSVLPWGAYEQYF. The CDR3 DNA is TGCAGCGTCCTTCCTTGGGGAGCGTACGAGCAGTACTTC.

The chain recombines TRBV10-3 with TRBJ1-6; the match to TRBD1 covers 8 bases. Per germline, CDR1 ENHRY and CDR2 SYGVKD. The CDR3 covers 17 residues. J gave up 9 bases and V 0 bases, and 10 bases lay outside the gene matches. CDR3 DNA sequence: TGTGCCATCAGTGAGTCAGATCGGACAGGGTCGGGTTCACCCCTCCACTTT. Amino acid sequence: CAISESDRTGSGSPLHF.

The chain has TRBV30 and TRBJ1-2; D unclear. Trimming took off 5 bases at V and 1 base at J, with 11 bases between the two ends. This CDR3 comprises 13 residues. CDR1 and CDR2 from the germline V gene are GTSNPN and SVGIG (reference sequence). CDR3 sequence reads: CAWGRRDNYGYTF. The CDR3, as DNA: TGTGCCTGGGGCAGAAGAGATAACTATGGCTACACCTTC.

This clonotype has just a few counts. The V call is TRBV4-2, the J call TRBJ2-7; TRBD2 aligns across 12 bases. J was trimmed by 5 bases and V by 1 base; bases with no gene match: 3. The CDR3 totals 15 residues. The germline gives CDR1 LGHNA, CDR2 YNFKEQ. CDR3 bases: TGTGCCAGCAGCCAAGTGACTAGCGGGAGCAACGAGCAGTACTTC. Encoded protein: CASSQVTSGSNEQYF.

The chain links TRBV11-3 to TRBJ2-1; D unclear. Germline CDR1 and CDR2: SGHNT and YENEEA. Deletions cut 5 bases from V and 2 bases from J, with 13 bases between. This CDR3 spans 15 amino acids. CDR3 DNA sequence: TGTGCCAGCAGCCCTGAGTTTGGTGCCTACAATGAGCAGTTCTTC. Translated, it gives CASSPEFGAYNEQFF.

V usage is TRBV10-3 and J usage is TRBJ2-1; 8 positions agree with TRBD2. The CDR3 extends over 14 amino acids. Trimming cost V 3 bases and J 15 bases; bases outside gene matches: 13. The germline V gene has CDR1 ENHRY and CDR2 SYGVKD. The CDR3 sequence: CAISESGGPAPPFF. The CDR3 coding sequence is TGTGCCATCAGTGAATCGGGGGGGCCGGCCCCGCCGTTCTTC.

The chain employs TRBV28 and TRBJ2-6; D is ambiguous. Trimming shortened V by 6 bases and J by 0 bases, and 9 bases separated the two germline ends. The CDR3 runs 15 residues. CDR1 is MDHEN, CDR2 SYDVKM, per germline. The CDR3 region is CASSPRISGANVLTF. For the CDR3, the DNA is TGTGCCAGCAGCCCCCGAATCTCTGGGGCCAACGTCCTGACTTTC.

V and J are TRBV19 and TRBJ2-3; D is unclear. V was pared by 5 bases and J by 2 bases, with 20 bases between. Germline V gene data show CDR1 as LNHDA and CDR2 as SQIVND (reference sequence). The CDR3 consists of 17 residues. This chain's CDR3 is CASSPWGPERVTDTQYF. CDR3 DNA: TGTGCCAGTAGTCCTTGGGGTCCGGAAAGAGTCACAGATACGCAGTATTTT.

V and J are TRBV5-4 and TRBJ1-2; D is ambiguous. Germline-derived CDR1 and CDR2 are SGHNT and YYREEE (reference sequence). The ends were cut back, 0 bases at V and 4 bases at J, with 7 bases in the middle. The CDR3 spans 13 residues. The CDR3 protein is CASSLEVGYGYTF. Written as DNA, the CDR3 is TGTGCCAGCAGCTTGGAAGTAGGCTATGGCTACACCTTC.

In its sample, this clonotype was seen once. V gene TRBV7-3 combines with J gene TRBJ2-1; no firm D call. V lost 2 bases and J lost 7, with 9 bases in between. The CDR3 is 13 amino acids. The V gene's germline CDR1 is SGHTA and CDR2 FQGTGA. The CDR3 nucleotides are TGTGCCAGCAGCTTATCTGGGCTGAATGAGCAGTTCTTC. Translation gives CASSLSGLNEQFF. Variable domain in full (rest from reference TRBV7-3 and TRBJ2-1): GAGVSQTPSNKVTEKGKYVELRCDPISGHTALYWYRQSLGQGPEFLIYFQGTGAADDSGLPNDRFFAVRPEGSVSTLKIQRTERGDSAVYLCASSLSGLNEQFFGPGTRLTVL.

CDR3 coding DNA: TGTGCCAGCAGTAAAGACAGCATTTCCTCCTACGAGCAGTACTTC. Its translation is CASSKDSISSYEQYF. The V and J genes are TRBV6-1 and TRBJ2-7; the D gene is possibly TRBD1 (5 bases). The germline V gene has CDR1 MNHNS and CDR2 SASEGT. The CDR3 totals 15 residues. Trimming took off 5 bases at V and 0 bases at J, with 14 bases between the two ends.

The chain couples TRBV27 to TRBJ2-1; 10 bases are a match to TRBD2. The CDR3 runs to 16 residues. V lost 2 bases to trimming and J lost 6 bases; unmatched junction nucleotides: 7. Germline V lookup: CDR1 MNHEY, CDR2 SMNVEV (reference sequence). CDR3 DNA sequence: TGTGCCAGCAGTTTACTCAGCGGGGGGGCGACCAATGAGCAGTTCTTC. Translated: CASSLLSGGATNEQFF.

The V call is TRBV6-1, the J call TRBJ1-1, with a possible D match to TRBD1 (5 bases). The germline gives CDR1 MNHNS, CDR2 SASEGT. The ends were cut back, 5 bases at V and 3 bases at J, with 10 bases in the middle. The CDR3 consists of 13 residues. CDR3 DNA: TGTGCCAGCAGTATGCGGGGGGACACTGAAGCTTTCTTT. It yields the protein CASSMRGDTEAFF.

This rearrangement joins TRBV6-2 or TRBV6-3 to TRBJ1-2, with unresolved D. The CDR3 length is 14 residues. The V gene lost 2 bases and the J gene lost 0 bases, with 7 bases spanning the gap. CDR1 MNHEY and CDR2 SVGEGT come from the germline V gene. The CDR3 protein is CASSYGKANYGYTF. Written as DNA, the CDR3 is TGTGCCAGCAGTTACGGAAAAGCTAACTATGGCTACACCTTC.

The J gene is TRBJ1-1, the V gene TRBV11-3; D perhaps matches TRBD1 (5 bases). The V gene lost 5 bases and the J gene lost 0 bases, with 16 bases spanning the gap. Per the germline V gene, CDR1 is SGHNT and CDR2 is YENEEA. This CDR3 contains 16 residues. CDR3 DNA: TGTGCCAGCAGCCCCGGATCGACAGCCTTGAACACTGAAGCTTTCTTT. Amino acids: CASSPGSTALNTEAFF.